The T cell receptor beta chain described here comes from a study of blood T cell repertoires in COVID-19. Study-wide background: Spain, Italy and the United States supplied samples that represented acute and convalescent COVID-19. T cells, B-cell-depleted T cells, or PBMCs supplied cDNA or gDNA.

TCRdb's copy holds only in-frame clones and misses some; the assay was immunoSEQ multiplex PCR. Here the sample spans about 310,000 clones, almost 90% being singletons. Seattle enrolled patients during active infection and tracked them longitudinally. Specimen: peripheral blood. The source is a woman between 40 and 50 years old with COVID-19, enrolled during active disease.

The CDR3 loop is CASSLPLTGSREKLFF. CDR3 in DNA: TGTGCCAGCAGTTTACCGCTTACAGGGTCCAGGGAAAAACTGTTTTTT. This chain links TRBV28 with TRBJ1-4; D might be TRBD1 (6 bases). The CDR3 has 16 amino acids. With 2 bases removed from V and 8 bases from J, the gap between germline ends came to 18 bases. Germline lookup yields CDR1 MDHEN and CDR2 SYDVKM.